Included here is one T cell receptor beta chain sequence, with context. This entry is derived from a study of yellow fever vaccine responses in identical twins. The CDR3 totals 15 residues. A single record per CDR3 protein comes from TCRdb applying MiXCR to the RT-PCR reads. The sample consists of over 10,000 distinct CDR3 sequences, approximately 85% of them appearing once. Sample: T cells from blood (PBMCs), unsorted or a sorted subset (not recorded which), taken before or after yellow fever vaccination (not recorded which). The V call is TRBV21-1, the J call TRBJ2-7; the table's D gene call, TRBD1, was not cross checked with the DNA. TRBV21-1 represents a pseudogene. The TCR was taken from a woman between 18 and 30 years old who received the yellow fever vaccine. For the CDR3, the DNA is TGTGCCAGCAGCCTCGAACAGGCCGTATTCTACGAGCAGTACTTC. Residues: CASSLEQAVFYEQYF.